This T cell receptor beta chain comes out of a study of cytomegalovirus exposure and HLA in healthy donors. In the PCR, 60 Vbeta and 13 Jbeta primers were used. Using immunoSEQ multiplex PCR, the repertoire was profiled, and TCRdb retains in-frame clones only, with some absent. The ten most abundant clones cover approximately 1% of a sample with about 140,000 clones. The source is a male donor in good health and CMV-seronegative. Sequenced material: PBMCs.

The CDR3 coding sequence is TGTGCCAGTAGTATCTCGGAGGGGAGAAATGGCTACACCTTC. Protein product: CASSISEGRNGYTF. The chain joins TRBV19 to TRBJ1-2; perhaps TRBD1 as D (5 bases). The CDR3 consists of 14 residues. Germline assignment: CDR1 LNHDA and CDR2 SQIVND (reference sequence). V was shortened by 3 bases and J by 6 bases, with 14 bases between the two germline ends.